This T cell receptor beta chain was found in a study of molecular identifiers for immune sequencing clone quantification. Methods described previously were used for bulk TCR libraries, and listed TCR primers were applied. Via MiXCR, TCRdb re-called the PCR reads, giving one row per CDR3 protein. The sample carries a few hundred thousand distinct CDR3 sequences, about 21% recorded once. This sequence was found in a human donor in good health. Some libraries in this study had Jurkat cell RNA spiked in. Input material: naive CD8+ T cells from blood, with Jurkat cell RNA spiked in. Described subset: FACS-sorted CD8+CD4-CCR7+CD45RA+ naive T cells.

The CDR3 sequence: CASSPWALRGNEQFF. CDR3 DNA sequence: TGTGCCAGCAGTCCCTGGGCGCTTAGGGGTAATGAGCAGTTCTTC. The chain has TRBV7-2 and TRBJ2-1; weak D call: TRBD1 (5 bases). Germline CDR1 SGHTA, CDR2 FQGNSA. V lost 6 bases to trimming and J lost 7 bases, with 19 bases between them. The CDR3 consists of 15 residues.